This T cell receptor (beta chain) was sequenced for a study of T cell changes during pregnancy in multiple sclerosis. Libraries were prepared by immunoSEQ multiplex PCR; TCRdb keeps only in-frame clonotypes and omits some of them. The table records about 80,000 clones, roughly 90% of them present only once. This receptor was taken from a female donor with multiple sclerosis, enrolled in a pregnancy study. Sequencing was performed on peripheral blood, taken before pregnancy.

CDR3 sequence reads: CASSLGPPADYGYTF. The CDR3 DNA is TGTGCCAGCAGCTTAGGGCCCCCGGCAGACTATGGCTACACCTTC. The chain links TRBV7-3 to TRBJ1-2; D not resolved. V was cut by 2 bases and J by 3 bases, with 13 bases left in between. There are 15 residues in the CDR3. Per germline, CDR1 SGHTA and CDR2 FQGTGA.